Below, 11 T cell receptor beta chains from the same sample are listed, as sequenced in a study of blood T cell repertoires in COVID-19. Assay used: immunoSEQ multiplex PCR; TCRdb lists only in-frame clones, some missing. The table records under 300,000 clones, roughly four fifths of them present only once. The source material was PBMCs or T cells enriched from blood (not recorded which). The receptors were gathered from a man aged 35 to 55 who had recovered from COVID-19.

The V and J genes are TRBV11-2 and TRBJ2-3; 9 nucleotides match TRBD2. The CDR3 covers 15 residues. Germline V gene sequence: CDR1 SGHAT, CDR2 FQNNGV. V trimming: 3 bases; J trimming: 4 bases; junction bases outside the gene matches: 5. The CDR3 nucleotides read TGTGCCAGCAGCTTCCTAGCGGGAATCGCAGATACGCAGTATTTT. Translated: CASSFLAGIADTQYF. Complete variable domain (other parts from reference TRBV11-2 and TRBJ2-3): EAGVAQSPRYKIIEKRQSVAFWCNPISGHATLYWYQQILGQGPKLLIQFQNNGVVDDSQLPKDRFSAERLKGVDSTLKIQPAKLEDSAVYLCASSFLAGIADTQYFGPGTRLTVL.

The CDR3 region has the DNA TGTGCCAGCAGCTTGGTACAGGTGGTGGGCTACAATGAGCAGTTCTTC. It yields the protein CASSLVQVVGYNEQFF. V is TRBV5-4 and J is TRBJ2-1; perhaps TRBD1 as D (5 bases). V was shortened by 0 bases and J by 3 bases, with 13 bases between the two germline ends. The CDR3 runs to 16 residues. CDR1 is SGHNT and CDR2 is YYREEE in the germline V gene (reference sequence).

This chain connects TRBV5-8 to TRBJ1-1; TRBD1 is a possible D gene (5 bases). Per the germline V gene, CDR1 is SGHTS and CDR2 is YDEGEE. The germline V and J ends were trimmed by 4 bases and 11 bases, with 18 bases remaining between them. The CDR3 length is 13 residues. CDR3 sequence: CASSRGGQAWAFF. CDR3 bases: TGTGCCAGCAGCCGGGGGGGTCAGGCATGGGCTTTCTTT. The variable domain in full, completed from reference TRBV5-8 and TRBJ1-1, reads EAGVTQSPTHLIKTRGQQATLRCSPISGHTSVYWYQQALGLGLQFLLWYDEGEERNRGNFPPRFSGRQFPNYSSELNVNALELEDSALYLCASSRGGQAWAFFGQGTRLTVV.

This clone was seen a handful of times. The chain employs TRBV11-3 and TRBJ2-2, with 8 bases identical to TRBD1. Germline CDR1 SGHNT, CDR2 YENEEA. The CDR3 contains 16 residues. V dropped 5 bases and J dropped 1; count of bases not matched to a gene: 6. The CDR3 loop is CASSPQGAQNTGELFF. The CDR3 DNA reads TGTGCCAGCAGCCCTCAGGGGGCGCAGAACACCGGGGAGCTGTTTTTT. The whole variable domain, filled in from reference TRBV11-3 and TRBJ2-2, reads EAGVVQSPRYKIIEKKQPVAFWCNPISGHNTLYWYLQNLGQGPELLIRYENEEAVDDSQLPKDRFSAERLKGVDSTLKIQPAELGDSAVYLCASSPQGAQNTGELFFGEGSRLTVL.

Written as DNA, the CDR3 is TGTGCCAGCAGCCCCGGACAGGGAAGAAGACAGCCCCAGCATTTT. Translating gives CASSPGQGRRQPQHF. The V and J genes are TRBV7-2 and TRBJ1-5, with 8 bases that match TRBD1. The CDR3 extends over 15 amino acids. V lost 5 bases, J lost 7 bases, and 10 bases stayed unmatched. Germline CDR1 SGHTA, CDR2 FQGNSA. Full variable domain (remainder filled in from reference TRBV7-2 and TRBJ1-5): GAGVSQSPSNKVTEKGKDVELRCDPISGHTALYWYRQSLGQGLEFLIYFQGNSAPDKSGLPSDRFSAERTGGSVSTLTIQRTQQEDSAVYLCASSPGQGRRQPQHFGDGTRLSIL.

The V gene is TRBV18, the J gene TRBJ1-4; no reliable D call. The CDR3 runs 16 residues. V was clipped by 2 bases and J by 6 bases, with 16 bases between them. The germline gives CDR1 KGHSH, CDR2 LQKENI. CDR3 DNA: TGTGCCAGCTCACCAGGGAATGGGAGGGAACATGAAAAACTGTTTTTT. Translating it yields CASSPGNGREHEKLFF. Drawing the rest from reference TRBV18 and TRBJ1-4, the complete variable domain is NAGVMQNPRHLVRRRGQEARLRCSPMKGHSHVYWYRQLPEEGLKFMVYLQKENIIDESGMPKERFSAEFPKEGPSILRIQQVVRGDSAAYFCASSPGNGREHEKLFFGSGTQLSVL.

The chain employs TRBV9 and TRBJ2-3; 8 nucleotides line up with TRBD2. The CDR3 loop spans 16 amino acids. V shed 3 bases and J 4 bases; nucleotides not matched to a gene: 10. The germline V gene has CDR1 SGDLS and CDR2 YYNGEE. CDR3 DNA sequence: TGTGCCAGCAGCGCCCCCTTTGCGGGAGGCCCAGATACGCAGTATTTT. This gives the protein CASSAPFAGGPDTQYF.

This chain joins TRBV6-1 and TRBJ1-1; D unclear. Trimming left V 2 bases short and J 1 base short, with 5 bases between. This CDR3 comprises 13 residues. Germline V lookup: CDR1 MNHNS, CDR2 SASEGT. The CDR3 loop is CASSERWNTEAFF. Written as DNA, the CDR3 is TGTGCCAGCAGTGAACGGTGGAACACTGAAGCTTTCTTT.

The chain links TRBV5-4 to TRBJ1-2, with 10 bases fitting TRBD1. Germline V gives CDR1 SGHNT, CDR2 YYREEE (reference sequence). Trimming removed 0 bases from V and 8 bases from J; junction bases left unmatched: 4. The CDR3 spans 14 residues. The CDR3 bases are TGTGCCAGCAGCTTGGTGACAGGGGGCATGGGCTACACCTTC. Encoded protein: CASSLVTGGMGYTF.

This clone was seen a handful of times. The genes are TRBV29-1 and TRBJ1-4; D remains ambiguous. The CDR3 runs 11 residues. V dropped 8 bases and J dropped 7 bases, with 11 bases sitting between them. The V gene's germline CDR1 is SQVTM and CDR2 ANQGSEA. The CDR3, as DNA: TGCAGCTCCTTGAGTGGTGAAAAACTGTTTTTT. This codes for CSSLSGEKLFF.

The chain employs TRBV28 and TRBJ1-1; D perhaps matches TRBD1 (6 bases). This CDR3 is 15 amino acids long. V was shortened by 7 bases and J by 0 bases, with 15 bases between the two germline ends. Germline-derived CDR1 and CDR2 are MDHEN and SYDVKM. Written as DNA, the CDR3 is TGTGCCAGCACAGGGCGGGGGGCTATGAACACTGAAGCTTTCTTT. This gives the protein CASTGRGAMNTEAFF.